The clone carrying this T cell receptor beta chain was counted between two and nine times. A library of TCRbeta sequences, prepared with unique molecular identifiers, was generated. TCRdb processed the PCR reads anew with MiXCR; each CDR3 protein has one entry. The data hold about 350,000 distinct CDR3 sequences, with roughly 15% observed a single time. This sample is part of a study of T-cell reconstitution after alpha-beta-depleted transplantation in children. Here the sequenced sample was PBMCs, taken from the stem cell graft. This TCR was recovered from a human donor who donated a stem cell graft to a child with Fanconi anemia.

CDR3 sequence (DNA): TGTGCCAGCAGCGCTCTGGGGCGGGGGAGCCAAGAGACCCAGTACTTC. This codes for CASSALGRGSQETQYF. The chain recombines TRBV12-3 or TRBV12-4 with TRBJ2-5; 7 bases map to TRBD2. J gave up 1 base and V 6 bases, and 11 bases lay outside the gene matches. The CDR3 contains 16 residues.